The entry that follows covers one T cell receptor beta chain sequence. Extraction and reverse transcription of RNA yielded cDNA as the sequencing template. TCRdb keeps only in-frame clones here, not all; method: immunoSEQ multiplex PCR. The data show approximately 140,000 clones, approximately 86% seen once. The CDR3 covers 19 residues. The germline CDR1 and CDR2 sequences are SGHVS and FQNEAQ. With V trimmed by 0 bases and J by 8 bases, 18 bases remained unmatched. Treatment given: oral pan-JAK inhibitor, 5-10 mg twice daily. Collection of lesional scalp punch biopsies and peripheral blood was performed in alopecia areata patients. A FACSAria was used to sort CD4+ and CD8+ T cells. These cells came from PBMCs. This entry is derived from a study of CD8+ T cells in alopecia areata.

This TCR came from a human donor with alopecia areata. The sample was CD8+ T cells sorted from blood, taken at week 4, from a patient treated with tofacitinib. The chain links TRBV7-8 to TRBJ2-1; TRBD2 aligns across 8 bases. The CDR3 sequence is CASSLASPREREMPDEQFF. The CDR3 DNA sequence: TGTGCCAGCAGCTTAGCGAGCCCCCGAGAGCGGGAGATGCCTGATGAGCAGTTCTTC.